This T cell receptor beta chain originates from a study of blood T cell repertoires in COVID-19. Study-wide context: Some COVID-19 samples were acute and others convalescent; all came from the United States, Italy and Spain. PBMCs, B-cell-depleted T cells, or T cells provided the cDNA or gDNA that made up the material.

TCRdb's table, derived via immunoSEQ multiplex PCR, lists solely in-frame clones and lacks some. The sample includes 250,000 to 300,000 clones, about four fifths seen only once; the top ten take 3.1%. CDR1 and CDR2 from the germline V gene are SGHAT and FQNNGV. The CDR3 sequence is 12 residues long. The germline V and J ends were trimmed by 1 base and 6 bases, with 6 bases remaining between them. Sequencing was performed on peripheral blood. The clonotype was recovered from a woman younger than 30 with acute or convalescent COVID-19. The rearrangement uses TRBV11-2 and TRBJ1-2; D gene ambiguous. The CDR3 here is CASSLGRDGYTF. The CDR3 DNA reads TGTGCCAGCAGCTTAGGGAGGGATGGCTACACCTTC.